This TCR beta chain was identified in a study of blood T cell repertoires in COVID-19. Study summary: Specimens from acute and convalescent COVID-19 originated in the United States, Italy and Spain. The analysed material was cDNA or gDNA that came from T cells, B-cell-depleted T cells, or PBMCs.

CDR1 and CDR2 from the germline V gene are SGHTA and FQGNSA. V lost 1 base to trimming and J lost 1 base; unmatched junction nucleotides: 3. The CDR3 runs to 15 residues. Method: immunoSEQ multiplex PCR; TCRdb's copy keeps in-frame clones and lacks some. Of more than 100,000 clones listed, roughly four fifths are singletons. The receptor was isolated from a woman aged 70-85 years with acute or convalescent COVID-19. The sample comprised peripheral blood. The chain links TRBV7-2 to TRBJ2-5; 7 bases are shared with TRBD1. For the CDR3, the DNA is TGTGCCAGCAGCTTAGTTGCAGGGGGCCAAGAGACCCAGTACTTC. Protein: CASSLVAGGQETQYF. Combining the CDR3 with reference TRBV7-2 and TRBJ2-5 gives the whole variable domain GAGVSQSPSNKVTEKGKDVELRCDPISGHTALYWYRQSLGQGLEFLIYFQGNSAPDKSGLPSDRFSAERTGGSVSTLTIQRTQQEDSAVYLCASSLVAGGQETQYFGPGTRLLVL.